This T cell receptor beta chain was identified in a study of CXCR3-negative and CXCR3-positive naive CD8 T cells. Study findings and constraints: Naive subsets did not differ in surface CD5, and the authors estimated TCR strength using properties of the TRB CDR3. Much lower diversity was found in memory CD8+ cells, while both naive subsets had comparably high diversity.

As concerns this clonotype: Its antigen is unknown.

The TRB cDNA libraries were prepared by 5' RACE with UMI labels. Each CDR3 protein gets one entry in TCRdb, which reprocessed the 5' RACE reads and gives no DNA. This sample's table reports around 81,000 distinct CDR3 sequences. The CDR3 length is 15 residues. Germline V gene lookup returns CDR1 SGHVS and CDR2 FNYEAQ. Source material: naive CXCR3- CD8+ T cells from blood. Subset noted: CD45RO-CCR7+CD27+CD95- naive CD8+ T cells lacking CXCR3 (TNR3-). The chain joins TRBV7-6 to TRBJ2-2; TCRdb outputs TRBD1, but without DNA this stays unchecked. This TCR was recovered from a human donor in good health. Some clones in this sample may be carry-over from other donors' samples. CDR3 protein: CASTLGQVSTGELFF.